This T cell receptor beta chain was found in a study of shared clonotypes between healthy human individuals (dated by TCRdb to between 2020 and 2021). With respect to the entire study: The cohort comprised a couple of women and a few men aged 18 to 49 years. Per donor, three plates each were used for CD4 naive and CD4 memory, two for CD8 naive, and one for CD8 memory. Blood TCR repertoires of roughly five healthy adults were deeply sequenced to estimate repertoire size and the extent of clonotype sharing between individuals. Per donor, leukapheresis produced somewhere between about 0.85 and 10 billion PBMCs. Libraries were prepared and TCR repertoires were sequenced by different laboratories using diverse techniques, in order to increase sequencing depth and limit assay-specific biases.

The donors were healthy, HIV-negative adults with no recently reported acute infections or vaccinations. All donors were Caucasian adults living in Nashville, Tennessee, USA. CD4+ T cells were enriched through magnetic negative selection, after which naive cells were positively selected on CD45RA and the remaining negative fraction served as the memory subset. Blood was obtained by leukapheresis, after which PBMCs were separated by Ficoll-Histopaque density gradient centrifugation and cryopreserved in liquid nitrogen vapor phase. Analytical flow cytometry was used to check the purity and quantity of every magnetically sorted T cell population. Each sorted fraction had its genomic DNA isolated and then quantified by UV absorbance on a Nanodrop 2000c. From cysteine to phenylalanine, the CDR3 is 14 amino acids long. Only the CDR3 part of the read is kept: 42 bases, read in frame from the first base. V ends up 5 bases short and J 10 bases short, with an unmatched junction base count of 11. For CDR1 and CDR2, the germline V gene lists KGHSH and LQKENI.

The paper as a whole reports these results and caveats: Compared with non-shared clonotypes, the clonotypes found in all four sorted-subset donors had higher generation probabilities. Only blood was sampled, and tissue TCR repertoires likely differ from those in blood. The small number of donors limited the genetic and exposure-history diversity represented. Rarefaction of sorted-subset datasets indicated incomplete sequencing despite the large sequencing depth. Across a few donors, roughly 5% of naive CD4, roughly 3.8% of naive CD8, about 2% of memory CD4, and roughly 0.4% of memory CD8 clonotypes were shared. Larger estimated clonotype richness was generally found for naive subsets than for memory subsets. Pairwise subsampling indicated that sequencing depth was expected to affect the degree of clonotype sharing among donors.

Comments on this clone: Its antigen is currently not known. Nothing much larger sits one base from this clone, and base qualities are not available.

TCR CDR3 regions were amplified from genomic DNA by multiplex PCR using the deep immunoSEQ assay. Extracted genomic DNA from each cell subset was spread evenly across all wells of several immunoSEQ 96-well plates, with each plate serving as a replicate. Each replicate PCR for sorted subsets received 150 to 250 ng genomic DNA, equal to roughly 30,000 T cell genomes. Purified libraries were measured with a Qubit 3.0 fluorometer, size-checked on a Bioanalyzer 2100, and measured again with the KAPA Library Quantification kit. A separate single-read 150-cycle Illumina NextSeq 550 flow cell was used to sequence each immunoSEQ 96-well plate. The authors' pipeline ran thus. Because the immunoSEQ output included only junctional sequences and no quality scores, the filtering could not be the same as the filtering used for full-length reads. To assign V/J genes and CDR3, sequences were annotated against IMGT germline references using PyIR, a Python wrapper for IgBLAST v1.9. Reads were removed for weak V/J assignments (E-value above 1e-6), missing CDR3, stop codons, out-of-frame junctions, or ambiguous translated residues. V3J clonotypes were defined as sequences sharing an identical inferred V gene, J gene, and CDR3 amino acid sequence. The percentage overlap between two repertoires was calculated by dividing the number of shared unique clonotypes by the size of the smaller repertoire. RTK rarefaction, the Chao1 estimator, and Recon v2.1 estimates of unobserved clonotypes were used to assess repertoire richness. OLGA was used to compute generation probabilities for all TCRbeta clonotypes that the gDNA method yielded from a handful of donors. TCRdb obtained this table from immuneACCESS and retained in-frame rearrangements with V and J assigned. These tables miss some clones; where compared with another copy, unresolved V genes account for less than half of the shortfall, and the remainder is unexplained. V and J calls and clone size are those listed in that table; D and trimming were worked out from the DNA. This sample gives about 2.3 million clones in total; just over 90% of them show up just once. Clones ranked in the top ten supply about 0.41% of the sample.

The specimen sequenced was naive CD4+ T cells from PBMCs. The intended sense of this specimen's cell subset or site label: CD45RA+ positively selected. The rearranged chain carries TRBV18 and TRBJ1-5, with 7 junctional bases fitting TRBD1. This receptor was obtained from a man younger than 35 in good health. Some clones in this sample may be carry-over from other donors' samples. The sequenced DNA: TGTGCCAGCTCATTATTAGACAGGGATGCTCCCCAGCATTTT. This gives the protein CASSLLDRDAPQHF.